This TCR beta chain was documented in a study of shared clonotypes between healthy human individuals. Per the authors' pipeline: There were no quality scores in the junction-only immunoSEQ sequences, so filtering differed. The table came from immunoSEQ multiplex PCR; TCRdb's copy has only in-frame clones and leaves some out. V, J and clone size derive from that table, while D and trimming were established from the DNA sequence. The sample gives around 600,000 clones, about 96% of which show up once; roughly 0.05% is in the top ten. Concerning this clone: No antigen is known for it.

Study-wide findings and caveats: Blood was the only sampled material, and tissue repertoires likely differ.

Trimming at V came to 5 bases and at J to 8 bases, leaving 9 bases not matched to a gene. This CDR3 is 15 amino acids long. Germline V lookup: CDR1 MDHEN, CDR2 SYDVKM. The sequenced sample was naive CD4+ T cells sorted from blood. Subset in this sample: CD45RA+ positively selected. The receptor comes from a woman aged 25 to 45 in good health. The V and J genes are TRBV28 and TRBJ1-4, with 9 bases fitting TRBD1. The CDR3 reads CASSAPRQGDEKLFF. The CDR3 coding sequence is TGTGCCAGCAGTGCCCCCCGACAGGGGGACGAAAAACTGTTTTTT. The entire variable domain, with the rest obtained from reference TRBV28 and TRBJ1-4, is as follows: DVKVTQSSRYLVKRTGEKVFLECVQDMDHENMFWYRQDPGLGLRLIYFSYDVKMKEKGDIPEGYSVSREKKERFSLILESASTNQTSMYLCASSAPRQGDEKLFFGSGTQLSVL.